Shown below are 8 T cell receptor beta chains from a single sample sequenced in a study of blood T cell repertoires in COVID-19. Data came from immunoSEQ multiplex PCR; TCRdb stores just in-frame clones and leaves some out. The table records about 81,000 clones, 84% of them present only once. Sequencing was carried out using peripheral blood. The receptors stem from a human donor in a cohort sampled during active COVID-19.

The V gene is TRBV10-3, the J gene TRBJ2-2; 13 bases fit TRBD2. V lost 6 bases, J lost 5 bases, and 3 bases stayed unmatched. The CDR3 is 15 residues long. CDR1 is ENHRY and CDR2 is SYGVKD in the germline V gene. The CDR3 DNA sequence: TGTGCCATCAGGGAACTAGCGGGGGGGACCGGGGAGCTGTTTTTT. Translation: CAIRELAGGTGELFF.

The chain has TRBV5-1 and TRBJ2-3; the match to TRBD2 covers 8 bases. Germline loops: CDR1 SGHRS, CDR2 YFSETQ. The CDR3 consists of 15 residues. Trimming cost V 4 bases and J 4 bases; bases outside gene matches: 8. CDR3 DNA: TGCGCCAGCAGCCGGGTACGGGGGGGAGCAGATACGCAGTATTTT. Residues: CASSRVRGGADTQYF.

There are a few counts of this clone. The J gene is TRBJ1-5, the V gene TRBV4-1; D is unresolved. Looked up from germline, CDR1 is MGHRA and CDR2 is YSYEKL. The CDR3 is 14 residues long. Trimming shortened V by 0 bases and J by 7 bases, and 10 bases separated the two germline ends. CDR3 nucleotides: TGCGCCAGCAGCCAAGATTTGCGGAAACAGCCCCAGCATTTT. It specifies CASSQDLRKQPQHF.

The chain employs TRBV11-3 and TRBJ2-7; D unclear. The CDR3 has 14 amino acids. The germline V gene has CDR1 SGHNT and CDR2 YENEEA. V shed 1 base and J shed 0 bases, with 7 bases lying between them. This chain's CDR3 is CASSLGHLSYEQYF. CDR3 nucleotide sequence: TGTGCCAGCAGCTTAGGACACCTCTCCTACGAGCAGTACTTC.

The chain couples TRBV14 to TRBJ2-5; a possible D gene is TRBD1 (5 bases). CDR1 and CDR2 from the germline V gene are SGHDN and FVKESK. V lost 1 base to trimming and J lost 1 base, with 10 bases between them. This CDR3 spans 15 amino acids. The CDR3 sequence: CASSQVTGPQETQYF. As DNA, the CDR3 is TGTGCCAGCAGCCAAGTTACAGGACCCCAAGAGACCCAGTACTTC.

This chain's CDR3 is CASSPIAGTGGSHYGYTF. CDR3 in DNA: TGTGCCAGCAGCCCAATTGCCGGGACAGGGGGCTCCCACTATGGCTACACCTTC. The rearrangement links TRBV14 to TRBJ1-2; 12 bases align to TRBD1. This CDR3 spans 18 amino acids. The V gene end was trimmed by 4 bases and the J gene end by 3 bases; junction bases not matched to a gene: 12. The germline gives CDR1 SGHDN, CDR2 FVKESK.

The gene calls are TRBV28 and TRBJ1-4; TRBD1 matches 8 bases. The CDR3 runs to 14 residues. The V gene end was trimmed by 9 bases and the J gene end by 5 bases; junction bases not matched to a gene: 8. CDR1 and CDR2 (germline): MDHEN, SYDVKM. The CDR3 protein is CASRPRGPNEKLFF. Written as DNA, the CDR3 is TGTGCCAGTCGCCCCAGGGGGCCAAATGAAAAACTGTTTTTT.

This clone was picked up one time. The V call is TRBV5-1, the J call TRBJ2-2; 7 bases fit TRBD1. This CDR3 region has 16 residues. The germline V gene encodes CDR1 SGHRS and CDR2 YFSETQ. Trimming took 4 bases from V and 0 from J; bases not matched to a gene: 6. CDR3 bases: TGCGCCAGCAGCCGCCTCGGACAGGCGAACACCGGGGAGCTGTTTTTT. Amino acid sequence: CASSRLGQANTGELFF.